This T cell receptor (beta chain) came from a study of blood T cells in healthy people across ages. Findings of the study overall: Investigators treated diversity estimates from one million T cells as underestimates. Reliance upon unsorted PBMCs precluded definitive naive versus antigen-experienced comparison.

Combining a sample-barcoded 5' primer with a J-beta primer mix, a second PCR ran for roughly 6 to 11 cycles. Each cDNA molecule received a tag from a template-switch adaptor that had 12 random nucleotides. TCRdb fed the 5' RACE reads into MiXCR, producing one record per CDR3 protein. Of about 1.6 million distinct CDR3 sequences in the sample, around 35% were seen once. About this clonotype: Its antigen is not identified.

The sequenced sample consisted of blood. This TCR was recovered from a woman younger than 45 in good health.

The CDR3 protein is CASSPRSRLAREKLGEQFF. CDR3 in DNA: TGTGCCAGCAGTCCTCGATCCAGACTAGCGCGGGAGAAGTTGGGCGAGCAGTTCTTC. This chain joins TRBV7-9 and TRBJ2-1; 8 nucleotides align to TRBD2. There are 19 residues in the CDR3. V lost 6 bases and J lost 10; bases outside the gene matches: 26. Germline V gene sequence: CDR1 SEHNR, CDR2 FQNEAQ (reference sequence).